Sequencing of this T cell receptor (beta chain) was carried out in a study of T cells in women clearing cervical HPV infection (dated by TCRdb to between 2017 and 2018). With regard to the full study: The cases were about two dozen women with histologically confirmed HPV16-related CIN3 or worse, and 2 of those women had invasive cancers. Controls were 25 to 30 women whose single incident HPV16 infection cleared within 12 months without precancer or cancer developing. Blood from cases was collected at the visit at which the lesion was first identified, whereas blood from controls was collected once infection was no longer detected. For cases, the median interval between lesion detection and blood sampling was more than 130 days, with an interquartile range of about 85 to 220 days. Since HLA typing was available for only a few women, HLA type could not be ruled out as a confounder. An exploratory proof-of-principle case-control study, nested within the Guanacaste HPV Natural History Study in Costa Rica, was conducted to compare TCR repertoires across cervical HPV16 outcomes. Cases and controls were matched on age within five years and on year of sample collection. Cases had a median age of approximately 32 years compared with approximately 41 for controls, and baseline characteristics showed no significant differences between the groups. In the parent cohort, around 10,000 women aged 18 or older were enrolled in Guanacaste, Costa Rica, during about 1993 to 1994 and then followed for less than 8 years. As quality controls, five blinded duplicates were added to each group, bringing the total to approximately 60 samples made up of 50 or so participants and approximately ten replicates. Summary of the overall study and its limitations: Cases were distinguished from controls with an estimated AUC of roughly 0.81 by random forest classifiers combining richness and V gene abundances. Because T-cell numbers per sample were unknown, differences in richness could reflect varying T-cell content rather than repertoire biology. Across sequencing depths, CIN3+ cases showed significantly higher TCR repertoire richness than controls, but evenness did not differ between the groups. The cross-sectional design could not show whether associations preceded infection or resulted from it; effector/memory subsets and HPV-specific T cells were not isolated.

Every participant had a single incident cervical HPV16 infection, and prevalent HPV16 infections were excluded. Cervical HPV DNA was detected with MY09/MY11 PCR, and genotyping was done by dot-blot hybridization. Fifteen mL of heparinized blood were centrifuged, and the buffy coat was split into aliquots, frozen at -30 degrees C, and then kept at -80 degrees C. Genomic DNA was extracted from buffy coat specimens using QIAGEN kits. About this clone: Its antigen target is currently unknown.

TCR beta CDR3 regions were amplified by multiplex PCR from an average of roughly 1.3 ug genomic DNA per sample using the immunoSEQ assay. Primer bias was corrected in the assay by using a complete synthetic TCR repertoire to establish an amplification baseline. The amplicons were sequenced on the Illumina platform. Regarding the original processing steps: Sequences were error-corrected by clustering with frequency ratios and a modified nearest-neighbor algorithm and were then analyzed in the immunoSEQ Analyzer with IMGT gene definitions. At each rarefaction depth, TCR richness and evenness were averaged across 20 rarefaction repeats, and any sample with fewer sequences than the depth was left out. V, D and J gene relative abundances were compared between groups with Wilcoxon rank sum tests, applying FDR correction. For the blinded duplicates, the intraclass correlation was roughly 96% for TCR richness and averaged roughly 75% across about 70 gene segments. In TCRdb, the immuneACCESS table is reduced to in-frame sequences with V and J assigned. These tables do not hold every clone; where another copy was compared, an unresolved V gene accounts for under half, and the others remain unexplained. Clone size and the V and J calls come from that table; the DNA yielded D and trimming. The table for this sample records 30,000 to 35,000 clones. The ten largest clones take up 1.4% of the sample.

Sequenced sample: blood buffy coat. The clonotype originates from a woman aged 18 to 75 with a cervical HPV16 infection that either progressed to CIN3+ or cleared (not recorded which).

The CDR3 reads as follows: CAIRGRGLAGEETQYF. The CDR3 bases that were read are TGTGCCATCAGGGGGCGGGGACTAGCGGGAGAAGAGACG. This receptor chain uses TRBV10-3 and TRBJ2-3; 14 central bases correspond to TRBD2. The read stops 3 residues short of the end of the CDR3; the missing end is completed from the germline J gene. The CDR3 holds 16 amino acids from the cysteine to the phenylalanine. Only the CDR3 bases that were read are kept: 39 of them, in frame from base 1. CDR1 ENHRY and CDR2 SYGVKD were looked up in the germline V gene.